This passage covers 28 T cell receptor beta chains from one sample sequenced in a study of cytomegalovirus exposure and HLA in healthy donors. Both 60 Vbeta primers and 13 Jbeta primers went into the PCR. Only in-frame clones appear in the TCRdb table, and some are missing; sequencing was by immunoSEQ multiplex PCR. The sample includes about 200,000 clones, about 81% seen only once; the top ten take less than 3%. Sequencing was done on a sample of PBMCs. The origin of the receptors is a woman aged 40 to 55 in good health and CMV-seronegative.

This rearrangement joins TRBV29-1 to TRBJ2-1; 11 nucleotides match TRBD2. This CDR3 spans 15 amino acids. V gave up 5 bases and J gave up 4 bases; unmatched junction bases: 7. Germline assignment: CDR1 SQVTM and CDR2 ANQGSEA. Here the CDR3 DNA reads TGCAGCGTTTCTGCACTAGCGGGAGATTACAATGAGCAGTTCTTC. Protein sequence: CSVSALAGDYNEQFF.

J is TRBJ2-5 and V is TRBV6-1, with 8 positions matching TRBD2. Trimming cost V 6 bases and J 4 bases; bases outside gene matches: 19. This CDR3 spans 18 amino acids. Germline CDR1 reads MNHNS; CDR2 reads SASEGT. The CDR3 bases are TGTGCCAGCAGGGAAAACGGACTAGCTACGACCTTGCGAGAGACCCAGTACTTC. It is translated as CASRENGLATTLRETQYF.

J is TRBJ2-7 and V is TRBV18; 9 bases fit TRBD2. From germline, CDR1 is KGHSH and CDR2 LQKENI. The CDR3 loop spans 16 amino acids. With 3 bases clipped from V and 2 bases from J, the junction kept 8 bases outside the gene matches. Here the CDR3 DNA reads TGTGCCAGCTCACCTCGGCTAGCGGGAACCACCTACGAGCAGTACTTC. Residues: CASSPRLAGTTYEQYF. The full variable domain, with the rest looked up from reference TRBV18 and TRBJ2-7, is NAGVMQNPRHLVRRRGQEARLRCSPMKGHSHVYWYRQLPEEGLKFMVYLQKENIIDESGMPKERFSAEFPKEGPSILRIQQVVRGDSAAYFCASSPRLAGTTYEQYFGPGTRLTVT.

The V call is TRBV7-9, the J call TRBJ2-1; D is possibly TRBD2 (6 bases). V was cut by 3 bases and J by 6 bases, with 12 bases left in between. The CDR3 spans 14 residues. Germline-derived CDR1 and CDR2 are SEHNR and FQNEAQ (reference sequence). The CDR3 reads CASSFAAGSNEQFF. In DNA form, the CDR3 reads TGTGCCAGCAGCTTTGCCGCCGGGAGCAATGAGCAGTTCTTC.

This clone turned up a few times. The genes are TRBV27 and TRBJ2-7; D not resolved. Looked up from germline, CDR1 is MNHEY and CDR2 is SMNVEV (reference sequence). This CDR3 is 12 amino acids long. Trimming left V 6 bases short and J 6 bases short, with 12 bases between. The DNA of the CDR3 is TGTGCCAGCAGCTATTCGGGTTCCGAGCAGTACTTC. It encodes CASSYSGSEQYF.

The rearrangement uses TRBV5-1 and TRBJ2-7; D ambiguous. This CDR3 has 13 amino acids. The germline V gene has CDR1 SGHRS and CDR2 YFSETQ. The V and J ends lost 2 bases and 2 bases respectively, with 8 bases between them. The CDR3 reads CASSFSSPYEQYF. DNA for the CDR3: TGCGCCAGCAGCTTCAGTAGCCCCTACGAGCAGTACTTC.

The gene calls are TRBV28 and TRBJ1-1; D is uncertain. Germline loops: CDR1 MDHEN, CDR2 SYDVKM. The CDR3 spans 14 residues. V lost 4 bases, J lost 4 bases, and 13 bases lay in between. CDR3 sequence: CASSSPGLGTEAFF. CDR3 coding DNA: TGTGCCAGCAGTTCTCCAGGCTTGGGCACTGAAGCTTTCTTT.

V gene TRBV30 combines with J gene TRBJ2-1; 8 bases align to TRBD2. Germline V gene data show CDR1 as GTSNPN and CDR2 as SVGIG (reference sequence). V was clipped by 7 bases and J by 10 bases; unmatched bases: 12. This CDR3 comprises 13 residues. The CDR3 region is CASGGTGVGEQFF. The DNA for the CDR3 is TGTGCCTCGGGGGGGACCGGGGTTGGGGAGCAGTTCTTC.

The chain uses TRBV11-3 and TRBJ2-5, with TRBD2 identical over 8 bases. Per germline, CDR1 SGHNT and CDR2 YENEEA. The length of the CDR3 is 16 residues. V trimming: 5 bases; J trimming: 4 bases; junction bases outside the gene matches: 12. CDR3 in amino acids: CASSRGGLAGGETQYF. The CDR3 DNA sequence: TGTGCCAGCAGCCGTGGGGGCCTAGCGGGCGGAGAGACCCAGTACTTC.

This clone was observed a single time. The chain combines TRBV5-8 with TRBJ1-5; no firm D call. The V gene lost 1 base and the J gene lost 2 bases, with 7 bases spanning the gap. Germline V gene data show CDR1 as SGHTS and CDR2 as YDEGEE. The CDR3 contains 14 residues. The CDR3 DNA is TGTGCCAGCAGCTTGTATTATGGCAATCAGCCCCAGCATTTT. Residues: CASSLYYGNQPQHF.

The chain joins TRBV7-9 to TRBJ1-2; D remains ambiguous. V was cut by 7 bases and J by 3 bases, with 6 bases left in between. This CDR3 region has 11 residues. Germline lookup yields CDR1 SEHNR and CDR2 FQNEAQ (reference sequence). CDR3 residues: CASNADYGYTF. The DNA of the CDR3 is TGTGCCAGCAACGCGGACTATGGCTACACCTTC.

The chain has TRBV15 and TRBJ1-4; D unresolved. CDR1 is LNHNV and CDR2 is YYDKDF in the germline V gene (reference sequence). V lost 0 bases to trimming and J lost 8 bases, with 13 bases between them. The CDR3 extends over 15 amino acids. The CDR3 coding sequence is TGTGCCACCAGCAGAGATAAGACCCGAGGGGAAAAACTGTTTTTT. Protein: CATSRDKTRGEKLFF.

This clone was counted a single time. This chain uses TRBV2 with TRBJ2-7; weak D call: TRBD1 (6 bases). Germline CDR1 and CDR2: SNHLY and FYNNEI. This CDR3 comprises 16 residues. With 0 bases removed from V and 2 bases from J, the gap between germline ends came to 14 bases. The CDR3 protein is CASSEASRGTPYEQYF. The CDR3 DNA follows: TGTGCCAGCAGTGAAGCTTCGAGGGGGACGCCCTACGAGCAGTACTTC.

The chain recombines TRBV5-1 with TRBJ2-1; 9 bases match TRBD2. V lost 2 bases and J lost 3; bases outside the gene matches: 3. Per the germline V gene, CDR1 is SGHRS and CDR2 is YFSETQ. This CDR3 contains 15 residues. CDR3 loop: CASSFSGSGYNEQFF. Here the CDR3 DNA reads TGCGCCAGCAGCTTTAGCGGGAGTGGCTACAATGAGCAGTTCTTC.

Written as DNA, the CDR3 is TGTGCCAGCAGCCTATCCGGGACATCTTACAATGAGCAGTTCTTC. Its translation is CASSLSGTSYNEQFF. The chain employs TRBV27 and TRBJ2-1; D perhaps matches TRBD1 (6 bases). CDR1 is MNHEY, CDR2 SMNVEV, per germline (reference sequence). Deletions cut 6 bases from V and 4 bases from J, with 16 bases between. The CDR3 consists of 15 residues.

The chain has TRBV5-1 and TRBJ2-7; a weak D match, TRBD2 (5 bases). CDR1 and CDR2 from the germline V gene are SGHRS and YFSETQ. V lost 0 bases and J lost 5, with 12 bases in between. The length of the CDR3 is 14 residues. The CDR3: CASSLGAAGDEQYF. CDR3 DNA: TGCGCCAGCAGCTTGGGAGCGGCTGGTGACGAGCAGTACTTC.

The table lists this clone with a count of one. The J gene is TRBJ2-5, the V gene TRBV29-1; TRBD1 matches at 7 bases. From germline, CDR1 is SQVTM and CDR2 ANQGSEA. V lost 3 bases and J lost 5; bases outside the gene matches: 3. The CDR3 extends over 12 amino acids. The chain's CDR3 is CSVDRQGETQYF. DNA for the CDR3: TGCAGCGTTGATCGACAGGGCGAGACCCAGTACTTC.

The chain has TRBV11-2 and TRBJ1-2, with TRBD1 matching over 10 bases. Trimming at V came to 5 bases and at J to 6 bases, leaving 6 bases not matched to a gene. CDR1 SGHAT and CDR2 FQNNGV come from the germline V gene. There are 14 residues in the CDR3. DNA of the CDR3: TGTGCCAGCAGCACCCCGACAGGGGGCCATGGCTACACCTTC. Amino acids: CASSTPTGGHGYTF.

The chain carries TRBV18 and TRBJ1-2; D might be TRBD1 (6 bases). V lost 0 bases, J lost 5 bases, and 10 bases lay in between. Germline loops: CDR1 KGHSH, CDR2 LQKENI. The CDR3 has 14 residues. The CDR3 here is CASSPPGARYGYTF. Here the CDR3 DNA reads TGTGCCAGCTCACCACCGGGGGCTAGGTATGGCTACACCTTC.

The V gene is TRBV5-1, the J gene TRBJ1-1, with D unclear. The germline CDR1 and CDR2 sequences are SGHRS and YFSETQ. The V and J ends lost 0 bases and 2 bases respectively, with 2 bases between them. The CDR3 is 12 amino acids. The CDR3 reads CASSLANTEAFF. CDR3 DNA sequence: TGCGCCAGCAGCTTGGCTAACACTGAAGCTTTCTTT. The variable domain in full, completed from reference TRBV5-1 and TRBJ1-1, reads KAGVTQTPRYLIKTRGQQVTLSCSPISGHRSVSWYQQTPGQGLQFLFEYFSETQRNKGNFPGRFSGRQFSNSRSEMNVSTLELGDSALYLCASSLANTEAFFGQGTRLTVV.

V and J are TRBV6-4 and TRBJ1-1; 8 nucleotides agree with TRBD1. The CDR3 is 14 residues long. The ends lost 3 bases at V and 6 bases at J; junction bases unmatched: 6. CDR1 MRHNA and CDR2 SNTAGT come from the germline V gene. The CDR3 loop reads CASSDGATGAEAFF. CDR3 DNA: TGTGCCAGCAGTGATGGGGCGACAGGGGCTGAAGCTTTCTTT.

The genes are TRBV6-5 and TRBJ1-1; the D is unclear. The CDR3 totals 15 residues. The germline V and J ends were trimmed by 2 bases and 1 base, with 11 bases remaining between them. The germline CDR1 and CDR2 sequences are MNHEY and SVGAGI. The CDR3 here is CASSYSKAGNTEAFF. CDR3 DNA: TGTGCCAGCAGTTACAGTAAGGCGGGGAACACTGAAGCTTTCTTT.

This clone was detected only once. The V and J genes are TRBV27 and TRBJ1-5; no reliable D call. The CDR3 loop spans 17 amino acids. CDR1 and CDR2 from the germline V gene are MNHEY and SMNVEV (reference sequence). V was pared by 1 base and J by 3 bases, with 16 bases between. CDR3 DNA: TGTGCCAGCAGTTTATATTCGGCGGGGAAGGACAATCAGCCCCAGCATTTT. Residues: CASSLYSAGKDNQPQHF.

The rearrangement links TRBV28 to TRBJ1-5; D call uncertain. V lost 2 bases and J lost 11, with 10 bases in between. CDR1 and CDR2 (germline): MDHEN, SYDVKM. CDR3 length: 12 amino acids. The CDR3 sequence is CASSLRRRAQHF. The CDR3 DNA reads TGTGCCAGCAGTTTACGTAGACGGGCCCAGCATTTT.

This clone was seen more than once but under ten times. CDR3 loop: CATSRGQREGNEQFF. The DNA for the CDR3 is TGTGCCACCAGCAGAGGCCAGCGGGAGGGGAATGAGCAGTTCTTC. V gene TRBV15 combines with J gene TRBJ2-1; 10 nucleotides line up with TRBD2. This CDR3 has 15 amino acids. The germline CDR1 and CDR2 sequences are LNHNV and YYDKDF (reference sequence). The trim removed 1 base at V and 7 bases at J, leaving 4 bases unmatched. Looking up the rest from reference TRBV15 and TRBJ2-1 gives the full variable domain: DAMVIQNPRYQVTQFGKPVTLSCSQTLNHNVMYWYQQKSSQAPKLLFHYYDKDFNNEADTPDNFQSRRPNTSFCFLDIRSPGLGDTAMYLCATSRGQREGNEQFFGPGTRLTVL.

The chain has TRBV10-3 and TRBJ2-7, with 7 bases that match TRBD1. Germline-derived CDR1 and CDR2 are ENHRY and SYGVKD. The CDR3 extends over 12 amino acids. J gave up 6 bases and V 5 bases, and 4 bases lay outside the gene matches. The CDR3 protein is CAISRQGLEQYF. In DNA form, the CDR3 reads TGTGCCATCAGTCGACAGGGTCTCGAGCAGTACTTC.

The CDR3 DNA reads TGCGCCAGCAGCCAAATAGAGGTCGGGGAGCTGTTTTTT. It codes for CASSQIEVGELFF. This chain connects TRBV4-1 to TRBJ2-2; D gene unclear. The length of the CDR3 is 13 residues. Germline CDR1 and CDR2: MGHRA and YSYEKL. V lost 2 bases and J lost 7, with 8 bases in between.

This clone was seen more than once but under ten times. The chain couples TRBV6-1 to TRBJ1-5; TRBD1 is a possible D gene (5 bases). V was cut by 7 bases and J by 4 bases, with 11 bases left in between. The CDR3 covers 13 residues. CDR1 MNHNS and CDR2 SASEGT come from the germline V gene. The CDR3 DNA reads TGTGCCAGCAAGGACACCGGAAATCAGCCCCAGCATTTT. It encodes CASKDTGNQPQHF.